Each of the 19 T cell receptor beta chains below was sequenced from the same sample in a study of T-cell reconstitution after alpha-beta-depleted transplantation in children. Unique molecular identifiers were built into the TCRbeta library. TCRdb reprocessed the PCR reads with MiXCR, giving one entry per CDR3 protein. Found here are 600,000 to 700,000 distinct CDR3 sequences, 16% of them singletons; the top ten hold 0.85% to 1.3%. The starting material was PBMCs from the stem cell graft donor, obtained from the stem cell graft. The receptors originated from a human donor who donated a stem cell graft to a child with acute myeloid leukemia.

At least ten counts were recorded for this clonotype. V and J are TRBV29-1 and TRBJ1-1, with 7 bases lining up with TRBD1. The CDR3 loop spans 15 amino acids. From germline, CDR1 is SQVTM and CDR2 ANQGSEA. Trimming cost V 3 bases and J 1 base; bases outside gene matches: 8. The CDR3 DNA is TGCAGCGTTGATAAAGGGGACAGCTGGAACACTGAAGCTTTCTTT. The encoded protein is CSVDKGDSWNTEAFF.

This clonotype was counted at least ten times. The CDR3 sequence: CSLSRQATNTEAFF. The CDR3 DNA sequence: TGCAGCTTATCTAGACAGGCAACGAACACTGAAGCTTTCTTT. This rearrangement joins TRBV29-1 to TRBJ1-1; possible D gene TRBD1, 6 bases. V was cut by 8 bases and J by 1 base, with 17 bases left in between. Germline V lookup: CDR1 SQVTM, CDR2 ANQGSEA. The CDR3 length is 14 residues.

The V call is TRBV5-1, the J call TRBJ2-1, with 12 bases identical to TRBD2. Trimming took 7 bases from V and 0 from J; bases not matched to a gene: 14. Germline V gene sequence: CDR1 SGHRS, CDR2 YFSETQ. The length of the CDR3 is 19 residues. The CDR3 DNA is TGCGCCAGCGCATGGGGGGGACTAGCGGGTTCTCTCTCCTACAATGAGCAGTTCTTC. Translation gives CASAWGGLAGSLSYNEQFF.

This clonotype was counted ten times or more. V gene TRBV9 combines with J gene TRBJ1-1; D not resolved. The CDR3 consists of 15 residues. Germline CDR1 is SGDLS and CDR2 is YYNGEE. Trimming cost V 2 bases and J 1 base, with 12 bases left between them. CDR3 bases: TGTGCCAGCAGCGTGGGAAGGAACCCGAACACTGAAGCTTTCTTT. Residues: CASSVGRNPNTEAFF.

This clonotype came up many times. This sequence joins TRBV7-2 and TRBJ2-5; TRBD2 aligns across 8 bases. The V and J ends lost 3 bases and 5 bases, in that order; junction bases with no gene match: 14. The CDR3 consists of 17 residues. Germline V lookup: CDR1 SGHTA, CDR2 FQGNSA. This CDR3 is CASSFKRGTRFGETQYF. The CDR3 nucleotides are TGTGCCAGCAGCTTTAAGCGGGGGACACGATTTGGGGAGACCCAGTACTTC. Complete variable domain (other parts from reference TRBV7-2 and TRBJ2-5): GAGVSQSPSNKVTEKGKDVELRCDPISGHTALYWYRQSLGQGLEFLIYFQGNSAPDKSGLPSDRFSAERTGGSVSTLTIQRTQQEDSAVYLCASSFKRGTRFGETQYFGPGTRLLVL.

This clonotype was picked up many times. J is TRBJ1-1 and V is TRBV7-2; the D is unclear. Between the trimmed V and J ends, which lost 2 bases and 10 bases, there was a span of 11 bases. There are 12 residues in the CDR3. Germline CDR1 reads SGHTA; CDR2 reads FQGNSA. This chain's CDR3 is CASSLIEDRAFF. The CDR3 nucleotides read TGTGCCAGCAGCTTAATTGAGGATCGAGCTTTCTTT.

This clonotype showed up just a few times. The chain joins TRBV18 to TRBJ2-4; 9 positions match TRBD1. The germline gives CDR1 KGHSH, CDR2 LQKENI. V was clipped by 6 bases and J by 3 bases; unmatched bases: 6. The CDR3 covers 15 residues. CDR3: CASSEGQGLKNIQYF. CDR3 bases: TGTGCCAGCTCGGAGGGACAGGGCCTCAAAAACATTCAGTACTTC.

The chain has TRBV15 and TRBJ1-5, with a tentative D call TRBD1 (5 bases). The CDR3 is 15 residues long. CDR1 and CDR2 (germline): LNHNV, YYDKDF (reference sequence). The germline V and J ends were trimmed by 0 bases and 4 bases, with 10 bases remaining between them. The CDR3 loop reads CATSRERGGNQPQHF. CDR3 DNA sequence: TGTGCCACCAGCAGAGAGAGGGGCGGGAATCAGCCCCAGCATTTT.

This clonotype was counted only a few times. J is TRBJ2-7 and V is TRBV20-1, with D possibly called TRBD1 or TRBD2 (5 bases each). CDR1 and CDR2 (germline): DFQATT, SNEGSKA (reference sequence). There are 14 residues in the CDR3. V was cut by 6 bases and J by 5 bases, with 20 bases left in between. CDR3 nucleotide sequence: TGCAGTGCCATTCCCGGGACCCCGCAAAACGAGCAGTACTTC. Translating it yields CSAIPGTPQNEQYF.

This clonotype was recorded many times. The chain has TRBV29-1 and TRBJ1-1; the D is unclear. Germline CDR1 SQVTM, CDR2 ANQGSEA. CDR3 length: 12 amino acids. V was pared by 3 bases and J by 4 bases, with 9 bases between. The CDR3 loop reads CSVEGGGTEAFF. The CDR3 region has the DNA TGCAGCGTTGAGGGAGGAGGCACTGAAGCTTTCTTT.

This clonotype was counted at least ten times. This chain uses TRBV27 with TRBJ2-5; D not resolved. V was trimmed by 3 bases and J by 4 bases, leaving 12 bases between them. The germline V gene has CDR1 MNHEY and CDR2 SMNVEV (reference sequence). This CDR3 contains 14 residues. CDR3 nucleotides: TGTGCCAGCAGTTTGTCGTCCTCTCCAGAGACCCAGTACTTC. It specifies CASSLSSSPETQYF.

In this sample, this clonotype turned up many times. This chain links TRBV20-1 with TRBJ1-1; D is perhaps TRBD1 (5 bases). Looked up from germline, CDR1 is DFQATT and CDR2 is SNEGSKA (reference sequence). V shed 6 bases and J shed 13 bases, with 18 bases lying between them. The CDR3 runs to 11 residues. CDR3 sequence (DNA): TGCAGTGCCAGGGAGGGCGGTCTGGTTTTCTTT. As protein: CSAREGGLVFF.

This clonotype was observed at least ten times. The chain has TRBV12-3 or TRBV12-4 and TRBJ2-1; D call uncertain. CDR3 length: 13 residues. V was clipped by 3 bases and J by 6 bases, with 9 bases between them. CDR3 in amino acids: CASSLGRLNEQFF. The CDR3, as DNA: TGTGCCAGCAGTTTGGGCAGGCTCAATGAGCAGTTCTTC.

This chain joins TRBV20-1 and TRBJ2-1; 12 bases agree with TRBD2. The V gene's germline CDR1 is DFQATT and CDR2 SNEGSKA (reference sequence). Unmatched junction bases numbered 8, after V lost 4 bases and J lost 10 bases. The length of the CDR3 is 14 residues. CDR3 in amino acids: CSANGLAGRREQFF. For the CDR3, the DNA is TGCAGTGCTAATGGACTAGCGGGGCGGAGGGAGCAGTTCTTC.

This clonotype appeared many times. The V and J genes are TRBV4-1 and TRBJ2-3; maybe TRBD1 (6 bases). V shed 0 bases and J shed 1 base, with 11 bases lying between them. Germline values: CDR1 MGHRA, CDR2 YSYEKL. This CDR3 spans 16 amino acids. CDR3 amino acids: CASSQEKGVGTDTQYF. CDR3 sequence (DNA): TGCGCCAGCAGCCAAGAGAAGGGGGTAGGCACAGATACGCAGTATTTT.

The V gene is TRBV7-9, the J gene TRBJ1-6, with D perhaps TRBD1 (5 bases). Between the trimmed V and J ends, which lost 2 bases and 5 bases, there was a span of 7 bases. The CDR3 sequence is 14 residues long. Germline CDR1 is SEHNR and CDR2 is FQNEAQ (reference sequence). The chain's CDR3 is CASSLRGDNSPLHF. The CDR3 bases are TGTGCCAGCAGCTTACGAGGGGATAATTCACCCCTCCACTTT.

The chain combines TRBV4-2 with TRBJ1-2; D not certain. V lost 1 base to trimming and J lost 6 bases, with 12 bases between them. Germline values: CDR1 LGHNA, CDR2 YNFKEQ. The length of the CDR3 is 14 residues. CDR3 amino acids: CASSQGEGTNGYTF. The CDR3 bases are TGTGCCAGCAGCCAAGGCGAGGGTACGAATGGCTACACCTTC.

The sample holds many counts of this clonotype. The chain links TRBV29-1 to TRBJ1-2; D possibly corresponds to TRBD1 (5 bases). Between the trimmed V and J ends, which lost 4 bases and 2 bases, there was a span of 8 bases. The CDR3 runs 12 residues. In germline, CDR1 is SQVTM, CDR2 ANQGSEA. CDR3 DNA: TGCAGCGTTGTCGGGACGAACTATGGCTACACCTTC. Its translation: CSVVGTNYGYTF.

This clonotype was observed at least ten times. The chain couples TRBV6-4 to TRBJ2-3; D unresolved. Trimming took off 2 bases at V and 2 bases at J, with 14 bases between the two ends. Germline V lookup: CDR1 MRHNA, CDR2 SNTAGT. The CDR3 has 16 amino acids. CDR3 sequence: CASSDRPGSSTDTQYF. The CDR3 bases are TGTGCCAGCAGTGACCGTCCGGGCAGCTCCACAGATACGCAGTATTTT.